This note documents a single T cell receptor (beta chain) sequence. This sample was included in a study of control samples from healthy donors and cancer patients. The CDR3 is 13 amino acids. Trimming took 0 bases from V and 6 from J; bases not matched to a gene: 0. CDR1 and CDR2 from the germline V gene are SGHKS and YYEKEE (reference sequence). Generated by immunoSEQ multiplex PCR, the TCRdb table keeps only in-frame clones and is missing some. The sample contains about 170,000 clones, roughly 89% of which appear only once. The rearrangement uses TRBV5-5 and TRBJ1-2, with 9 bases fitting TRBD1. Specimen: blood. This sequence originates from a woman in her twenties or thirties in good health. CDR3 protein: CASSLGTGDGYTF. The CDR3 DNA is TGTGCCAGCAGCTTGGGGACAGGGGATGGCTACACCTTC.